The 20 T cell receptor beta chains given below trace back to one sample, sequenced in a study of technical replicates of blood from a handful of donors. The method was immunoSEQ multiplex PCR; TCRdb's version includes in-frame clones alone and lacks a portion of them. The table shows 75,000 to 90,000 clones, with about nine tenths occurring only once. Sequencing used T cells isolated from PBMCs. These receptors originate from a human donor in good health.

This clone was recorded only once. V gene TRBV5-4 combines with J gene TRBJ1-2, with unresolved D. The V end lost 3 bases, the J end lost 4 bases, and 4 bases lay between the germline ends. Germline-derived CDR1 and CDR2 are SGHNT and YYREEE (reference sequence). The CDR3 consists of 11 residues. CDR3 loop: CASSSVYGYTF. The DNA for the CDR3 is TGTGCCAGCAGCTCTGTCTATGGCTACACCTTC.

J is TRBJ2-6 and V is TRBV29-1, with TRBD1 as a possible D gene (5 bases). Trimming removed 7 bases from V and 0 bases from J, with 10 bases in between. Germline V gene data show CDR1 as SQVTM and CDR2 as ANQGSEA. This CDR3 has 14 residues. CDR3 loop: CSAQGISGANVLTF. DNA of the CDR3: TGCAGCGCTCAGGGTATCTCTGGGGCCAACGTCCTGACTTTC. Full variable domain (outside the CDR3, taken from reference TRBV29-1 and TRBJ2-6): SAVISQKPSRDICQRGTSLTIQCQVDSQVTMMFWYRQQPGQSLTLIATANQGSEATYESGFVIDKFPISRPNLTFSTLTVSNMSPEDSSIYLCSAQGISGANVLTFGAGSRLTVL.

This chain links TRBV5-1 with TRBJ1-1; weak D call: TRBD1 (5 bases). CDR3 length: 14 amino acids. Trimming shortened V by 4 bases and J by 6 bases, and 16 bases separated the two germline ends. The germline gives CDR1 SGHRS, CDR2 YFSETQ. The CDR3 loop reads CASSRGQEIAEAFF. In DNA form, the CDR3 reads TGCGCCAGCAGCAGGGGTCAGGAAATCGCTGAAGCTTTCTTT. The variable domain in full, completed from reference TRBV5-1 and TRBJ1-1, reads KAGVTQTPRYLIKTRGQQVTLSCSPISGHRSVSWYQQTPGQGLQFLFEYFSETQRNKGNFPGRFSGRQFSNSRSEMNVSTLELGDSALYLCASSRGQEIAEAFFGQGTRLTVV.

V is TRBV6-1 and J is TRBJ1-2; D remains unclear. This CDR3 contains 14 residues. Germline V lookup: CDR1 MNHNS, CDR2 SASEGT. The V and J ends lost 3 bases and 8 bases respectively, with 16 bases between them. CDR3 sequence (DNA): TGTGCCAGCAGTGAGATCGACCTATTCGGGGGCTACACCTTC. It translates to CASSEIDLFGGYTF.

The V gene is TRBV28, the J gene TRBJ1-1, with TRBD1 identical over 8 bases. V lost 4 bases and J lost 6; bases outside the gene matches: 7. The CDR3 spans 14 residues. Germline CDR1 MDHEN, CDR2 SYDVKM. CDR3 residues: CASSSLGQGAEAFF. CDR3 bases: TGTGCCAGCAGTTCATTAGGACAGGGCGCTGAAGCTTTCTTT.

The CDR3 is CASSQEREKSMGQYF. The CDR3 nucleotides read TGCGCCAGCAGCCAAGAGCGGGAGAAGTCCATGGGGCAGTACTTC. The V call is TRBV4-1, the J call TRBJ2-7, with TRBD2 matching 7 bases. The V gene's germline CDR1 is MGHRA and CDR2 YSYEKL. The CDR3 runs 15 residues. Trimming cost V 0 bases and J 9 bases; bases outside gene matches: 11.

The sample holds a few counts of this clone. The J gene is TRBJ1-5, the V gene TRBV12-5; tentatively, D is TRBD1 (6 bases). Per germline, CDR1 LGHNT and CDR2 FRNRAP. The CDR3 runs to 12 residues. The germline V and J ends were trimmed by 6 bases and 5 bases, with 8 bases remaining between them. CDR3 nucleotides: TGTGCTAGTGGACAGGGTGATCAGCCCCAGCATTTT. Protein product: CASGQGDQPQHF.

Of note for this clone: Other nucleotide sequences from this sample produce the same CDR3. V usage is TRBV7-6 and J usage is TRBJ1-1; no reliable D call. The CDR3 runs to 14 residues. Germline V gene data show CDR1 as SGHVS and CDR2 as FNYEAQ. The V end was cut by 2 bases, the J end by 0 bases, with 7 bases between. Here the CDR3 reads CASSLYSMNTEAFF. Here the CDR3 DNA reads TGTGCCAGCAGCTTATACAGCATGAACACTGAAGCTTTCTTT.

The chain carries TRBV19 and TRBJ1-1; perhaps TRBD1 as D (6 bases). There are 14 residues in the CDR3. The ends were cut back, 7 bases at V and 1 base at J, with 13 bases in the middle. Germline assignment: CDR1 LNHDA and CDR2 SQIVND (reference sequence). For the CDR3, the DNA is TGTGCCAGTACACAGGGCTGGGGGAACACTGAAGCTTTCTTT. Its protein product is CASTQGWGNTEAFF.

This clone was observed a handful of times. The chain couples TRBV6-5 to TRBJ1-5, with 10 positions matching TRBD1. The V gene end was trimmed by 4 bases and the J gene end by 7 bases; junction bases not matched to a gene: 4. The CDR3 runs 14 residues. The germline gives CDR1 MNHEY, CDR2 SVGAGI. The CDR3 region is CASSLGQGGQPQHF. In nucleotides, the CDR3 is TGTGCCAGCAGTTTAGGACAGGGGGGGCAGCCCCAGCATTTT.

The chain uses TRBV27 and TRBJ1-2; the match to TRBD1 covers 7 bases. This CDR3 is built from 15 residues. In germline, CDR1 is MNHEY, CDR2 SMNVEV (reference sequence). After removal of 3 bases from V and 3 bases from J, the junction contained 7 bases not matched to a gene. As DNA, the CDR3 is TGTGCCAGCAGTTTTATCGACAGGGTTGACTATGGCTACACCTTC. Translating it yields CASSFIDRVDYGYTF.

The CDR3 DNA follows: TGTGCCAGCAGCTTGGCTCACCTCTCCTACAATGAGCAGTTCTTC. This encodes CASSLAHLSYNEQFF. The chain carries TRBV7-2 and TRBJ2-1; D is unclear. Trimming removed 3 bases from V and 0 bases from J, with 9 bases in between. This CDR3 spans 15 amino acids. The V gene's germline CDR1 is SGHTA and CDR2 FQGNSA.

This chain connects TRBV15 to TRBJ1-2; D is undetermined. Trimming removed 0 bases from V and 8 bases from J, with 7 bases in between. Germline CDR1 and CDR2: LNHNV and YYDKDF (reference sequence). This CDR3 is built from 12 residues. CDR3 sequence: CATSRDFMGYTF. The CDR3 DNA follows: TGTGCCACCAGCAGAGATTTTATGGGCTACACCTTC. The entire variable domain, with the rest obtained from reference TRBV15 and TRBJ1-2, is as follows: DAMVIQNPRYQVTQFGKPVTLSCSQTLNHNVMYWYQQKSSQAPKLLFHYYDKDFNNEADTPDNFQSRRPNTSFCFLDIRSPGLGDTAMYLCATSRDFMGYTFGSGTRLTVV.

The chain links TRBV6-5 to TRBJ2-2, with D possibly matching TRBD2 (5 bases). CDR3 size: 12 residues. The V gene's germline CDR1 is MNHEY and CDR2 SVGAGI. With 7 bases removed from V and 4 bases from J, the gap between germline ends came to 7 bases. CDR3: CASTGFTGELFF. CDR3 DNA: TGTGCCAGCACGGGGTTCACCGGGGAGCTGTTTTTT.

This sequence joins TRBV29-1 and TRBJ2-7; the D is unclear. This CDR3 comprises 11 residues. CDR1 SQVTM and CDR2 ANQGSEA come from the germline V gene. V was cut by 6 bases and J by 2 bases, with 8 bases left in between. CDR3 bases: TGCAGCGTCTTGTCTGCCTACGAGCAGTACTTC. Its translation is CSVLSAYEQYF.

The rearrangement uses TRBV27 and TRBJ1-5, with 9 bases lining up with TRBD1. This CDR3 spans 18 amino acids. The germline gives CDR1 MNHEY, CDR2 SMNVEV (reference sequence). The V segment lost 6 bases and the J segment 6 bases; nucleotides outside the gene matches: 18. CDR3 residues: CASSSAVGTGRLSQPQHF. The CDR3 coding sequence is TGTGCCAGCAGCTCCGCCGTCGGGACAGGGAGGCTAAGTCAGCCCCAGCATTTT.

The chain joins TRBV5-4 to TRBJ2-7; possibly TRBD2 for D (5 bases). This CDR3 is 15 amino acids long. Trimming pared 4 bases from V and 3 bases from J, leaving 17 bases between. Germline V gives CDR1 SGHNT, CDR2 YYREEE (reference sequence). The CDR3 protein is CASSAELVGFYEQYF. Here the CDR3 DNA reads TGTGCCAGCAGCGCTGAACTAGTTGGTTTCTACGAGCAGTACTTC. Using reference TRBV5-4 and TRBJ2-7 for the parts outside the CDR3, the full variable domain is ETGVTQSPTHLIKTRGQQVTLRCSSQSGHNTVSWYQQALGQGPQFIFQYYREEENGRGNFPPRFSGLQFPNYSSELNVNALELDDSALYLCASSAELVGFYEQYFGPGTRLTVT.

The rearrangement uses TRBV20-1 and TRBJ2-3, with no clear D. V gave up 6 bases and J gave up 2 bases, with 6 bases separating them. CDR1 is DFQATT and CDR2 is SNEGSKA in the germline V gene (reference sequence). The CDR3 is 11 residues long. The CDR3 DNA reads TGCAGTGCGGAGCACACAGATACGCAGTATTTT. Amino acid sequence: CSAEHTDTQYF.

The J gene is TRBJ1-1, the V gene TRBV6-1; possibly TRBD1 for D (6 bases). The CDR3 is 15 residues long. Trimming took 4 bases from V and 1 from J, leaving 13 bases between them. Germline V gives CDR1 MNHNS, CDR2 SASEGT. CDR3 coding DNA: TGTGCCAGCAGTGCTTTCGCAGGGGCGAACACTGAAGCTTTCTTT. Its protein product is CASSAFAGANTEAFF.

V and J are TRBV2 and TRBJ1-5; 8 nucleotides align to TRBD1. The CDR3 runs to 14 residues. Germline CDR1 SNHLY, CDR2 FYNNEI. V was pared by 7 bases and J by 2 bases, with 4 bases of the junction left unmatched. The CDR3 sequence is CASTMDRGNQPQHF. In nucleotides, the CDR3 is TGTGCCAGCACTATGGACAGGGGCAATCAGCCCCAGCATTTT.